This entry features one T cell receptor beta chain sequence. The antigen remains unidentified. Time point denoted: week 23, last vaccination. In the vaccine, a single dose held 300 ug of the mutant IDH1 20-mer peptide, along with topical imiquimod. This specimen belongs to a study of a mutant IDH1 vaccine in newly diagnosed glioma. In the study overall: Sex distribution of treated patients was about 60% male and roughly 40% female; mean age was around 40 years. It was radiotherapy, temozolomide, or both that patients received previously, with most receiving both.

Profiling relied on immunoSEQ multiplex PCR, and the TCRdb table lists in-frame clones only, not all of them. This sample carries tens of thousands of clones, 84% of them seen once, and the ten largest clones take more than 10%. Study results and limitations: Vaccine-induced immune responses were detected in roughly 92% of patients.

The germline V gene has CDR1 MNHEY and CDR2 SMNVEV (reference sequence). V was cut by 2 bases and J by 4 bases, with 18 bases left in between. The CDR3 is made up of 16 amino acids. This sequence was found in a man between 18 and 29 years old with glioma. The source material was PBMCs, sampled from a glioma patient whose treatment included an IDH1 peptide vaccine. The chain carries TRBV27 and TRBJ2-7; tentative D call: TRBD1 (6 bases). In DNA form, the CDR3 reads TGTGCCAGCAGTTTACTGGCAGGGGCCTTGGATTACGAGCAGTACTTC. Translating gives CASSLLAGALDYEQYF.